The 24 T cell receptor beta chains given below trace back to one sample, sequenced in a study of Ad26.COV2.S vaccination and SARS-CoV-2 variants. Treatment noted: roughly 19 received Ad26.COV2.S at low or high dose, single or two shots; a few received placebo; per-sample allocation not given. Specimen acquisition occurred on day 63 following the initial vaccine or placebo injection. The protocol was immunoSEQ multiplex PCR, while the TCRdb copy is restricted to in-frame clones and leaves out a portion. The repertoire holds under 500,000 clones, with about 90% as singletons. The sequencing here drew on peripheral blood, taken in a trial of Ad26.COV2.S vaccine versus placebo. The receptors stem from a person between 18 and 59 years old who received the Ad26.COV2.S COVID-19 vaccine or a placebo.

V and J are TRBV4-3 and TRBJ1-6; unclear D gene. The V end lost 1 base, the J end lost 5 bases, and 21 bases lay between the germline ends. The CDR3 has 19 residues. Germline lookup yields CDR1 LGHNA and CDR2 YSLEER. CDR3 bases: TGCGCCAGCAGCCAAGTCTCTAGCTTTGAGGGTAATGATAATTCACCCCTCCACTTT. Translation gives CASSQVSSFEGNDNSPLHF.

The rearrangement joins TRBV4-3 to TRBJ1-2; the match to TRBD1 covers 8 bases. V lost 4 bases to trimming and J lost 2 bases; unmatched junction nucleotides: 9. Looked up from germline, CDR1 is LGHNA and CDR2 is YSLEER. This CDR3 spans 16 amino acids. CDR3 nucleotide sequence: TGCGCCAGCAGCCGACTTCGACAGGGGTTGAACTATGGCTACACCTTC. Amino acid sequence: CASSRLRQGLNYGYTF.

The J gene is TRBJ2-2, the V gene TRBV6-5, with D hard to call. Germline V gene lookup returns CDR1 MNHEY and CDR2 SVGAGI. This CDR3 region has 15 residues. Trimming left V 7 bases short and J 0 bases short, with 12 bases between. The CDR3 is CASTASSANTGELFF. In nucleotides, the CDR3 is TGTGCCAGCACTGCCAGCAGCGCGAACACCGGGGAGCTGTTTTTT.

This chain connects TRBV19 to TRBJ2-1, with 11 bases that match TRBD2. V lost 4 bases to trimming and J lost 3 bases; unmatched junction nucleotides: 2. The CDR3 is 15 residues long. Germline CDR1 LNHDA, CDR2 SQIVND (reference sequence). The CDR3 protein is CASSKLAGVYNEQFF. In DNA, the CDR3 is TGTGCCAGTAGTAAACTAGCGGGGGTCTACAATGAGCAGTTCTTC. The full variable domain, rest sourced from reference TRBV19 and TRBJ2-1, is DGGITQSPKYLFRKEGQNVTLSCEQNLNHDAMYWYRQDPGQGLRLIYYSQIVNDFQKGDIAEGYSVSREKKESFPLTVTSAQKNPTAFYLCASSKLAGVYNEQFFGPGTRLTVL.

This CDR3 is CASTLIPRAEATEAFF. The CDR3 bases are TGCGCCAGCACCCTCATTCCCCGGGCCGAAGCCACTGAAGCTTTCTTT. The chain links TRBV5-1 to TRBJ1-1, with no clear D. This CDR3 is built from 16 residues. In germline, CDR1 is SGHRS, CDR2 YFSETQ. V lost 6 bases to trimming and J lost 4 bases, with 22 bases between them. The complete variable domain, with remaining parts taken from reference TRBV5-1 and TRBJ1-1, reads KAGVTQTPRYLIKTRGQQVTLSCSPISGHRSVSWYQQTPGQGLQFLFEYFSETQRNKGNFPGRFSGRQFSNSRSEMNVSTLELGDSALYLCASTLIPRAEATEAFFGQGTRLTVV.

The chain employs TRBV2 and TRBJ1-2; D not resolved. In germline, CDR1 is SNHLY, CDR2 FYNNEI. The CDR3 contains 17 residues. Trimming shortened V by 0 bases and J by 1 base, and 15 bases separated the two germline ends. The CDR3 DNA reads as TGTGCCAGCAGTGAAGCGCCTCAAGGACGGAATAACTATGGCTACACCTTC. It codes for CASSEAPQGRNNYGYTF.

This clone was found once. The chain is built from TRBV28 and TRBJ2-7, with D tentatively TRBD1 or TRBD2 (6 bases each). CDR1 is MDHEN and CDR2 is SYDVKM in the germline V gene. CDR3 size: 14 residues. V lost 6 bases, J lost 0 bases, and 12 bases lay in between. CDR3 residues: CASRLGGSSYEQYF. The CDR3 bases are TGTGCCAGCAGGTTAGGGGGGAGCTCCTACGAGCAGTACTTC.

The CDR3 region is CASSEGIQAGNIQYF. CDR3 bases: TGTGCCAGCAGTGAAGGGATACAAGCGGGAAACATTCAGTACTTC. This rearrangement joins TRBV6-1 to TRBJ2-4; possibly TRBD2 for D (6 bases). V was shortened by 1 base and J by 6 bases, with 13 bases between the two germline ends. The germline CDR1 and CDR2 sequences are MNHNS and SASEGT. The CDR3 loop spans 15 amino acids.

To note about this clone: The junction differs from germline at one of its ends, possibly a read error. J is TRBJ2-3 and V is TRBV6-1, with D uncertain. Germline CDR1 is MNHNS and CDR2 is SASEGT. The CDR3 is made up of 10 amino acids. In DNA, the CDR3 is TGTGCCAGCAGTGAACGGCCCCCGCATTTT. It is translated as CASSERPPHF.

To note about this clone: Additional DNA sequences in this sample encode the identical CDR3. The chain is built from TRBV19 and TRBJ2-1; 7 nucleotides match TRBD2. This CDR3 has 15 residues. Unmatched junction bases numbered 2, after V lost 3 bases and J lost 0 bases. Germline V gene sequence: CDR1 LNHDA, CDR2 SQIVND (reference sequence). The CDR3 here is CASSITGGSYNEQFF. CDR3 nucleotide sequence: TGTGCCAGTAGTATTACGGGGGGCTCCTACAATGAGCAGTTCTTC.

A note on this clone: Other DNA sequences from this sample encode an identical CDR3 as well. The CDR3 DNA reads TGTGCCAGCAGTTTATCTGGCGAGCAGTACTTC. It is translated as CASSLSGEQYF. This chain links TRBV27 with TRBJ2-7, with D unresolved. CDR1 and CDR2 from the germline V gene are MNHEY and SMNVEV (reference sequence). This CDR3 is 11 amino acids long. V lost 0 bases and J lost 6, with 3 bases in between.

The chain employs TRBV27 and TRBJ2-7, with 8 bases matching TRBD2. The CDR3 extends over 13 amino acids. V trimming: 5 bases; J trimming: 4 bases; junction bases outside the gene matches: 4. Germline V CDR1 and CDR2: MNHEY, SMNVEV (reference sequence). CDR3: CASSLGTRYEQYF. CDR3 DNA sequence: TGTGCCAGCAGTCTGGGGACTAGATACGAGCAGTACTTC.

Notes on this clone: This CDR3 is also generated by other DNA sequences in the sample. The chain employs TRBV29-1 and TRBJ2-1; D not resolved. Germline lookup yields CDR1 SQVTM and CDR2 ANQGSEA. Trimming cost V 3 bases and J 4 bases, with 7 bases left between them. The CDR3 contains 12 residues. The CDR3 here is CSVEVSYNEQFF. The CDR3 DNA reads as TGCAGCGTTGAGGTCAGTTACAATGAGCAGTTCTTC.

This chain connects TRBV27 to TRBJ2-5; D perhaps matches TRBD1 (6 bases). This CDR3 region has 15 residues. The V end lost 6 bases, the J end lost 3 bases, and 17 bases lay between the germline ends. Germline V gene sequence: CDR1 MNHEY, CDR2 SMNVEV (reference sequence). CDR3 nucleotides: TGTGCCAGCAGAGGTGTGGGGGCAGGAGAAGAGACCCAGTACTTC. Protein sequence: CASRGVGAGEETQYF.

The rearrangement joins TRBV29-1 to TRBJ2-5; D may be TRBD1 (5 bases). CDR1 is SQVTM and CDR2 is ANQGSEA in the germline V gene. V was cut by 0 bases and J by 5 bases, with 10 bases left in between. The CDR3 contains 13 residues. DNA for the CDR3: TGCAGCGTTGAAGATCGATGGGGCGAGACCCAGTACTTC. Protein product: CSVEDRWGETQYF.

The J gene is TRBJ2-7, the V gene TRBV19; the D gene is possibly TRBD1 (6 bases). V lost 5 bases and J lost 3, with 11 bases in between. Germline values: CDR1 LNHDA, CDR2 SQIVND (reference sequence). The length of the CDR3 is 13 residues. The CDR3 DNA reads TGTGCCAGTAGTTCAACAGGGTTCTACGAGCAGTACTTC. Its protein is CASSSTGFYEQYF. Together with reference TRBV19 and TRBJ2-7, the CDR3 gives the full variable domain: DGGITQSPKYLFRKEGQNVTLSCEQNLNHDAMYWYRQDPGQGLRLIYYSQIVNDFQKGDIAEGYSVSREKKESFPLTVTSAQKNPTAFYLCASSSTGFYEQYFGPGTRLTVT.

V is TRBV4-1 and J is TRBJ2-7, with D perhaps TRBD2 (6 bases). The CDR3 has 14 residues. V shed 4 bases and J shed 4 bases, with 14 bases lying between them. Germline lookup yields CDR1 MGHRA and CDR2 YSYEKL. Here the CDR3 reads CASSPGTGGYEQYF. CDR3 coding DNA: TGCGCCAGCAGCCCAGGGACTGGGGGGTACGAGCAGTACTTC.

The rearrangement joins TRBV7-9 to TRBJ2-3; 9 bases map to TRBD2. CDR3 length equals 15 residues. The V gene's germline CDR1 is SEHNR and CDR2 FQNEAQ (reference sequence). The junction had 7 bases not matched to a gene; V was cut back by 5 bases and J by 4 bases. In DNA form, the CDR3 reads TGTGCCAGCAGCCCCGCGGGGGGGTTCCCAGATACGCAGTATTTT. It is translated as CASSPAGGFPDTQYF.

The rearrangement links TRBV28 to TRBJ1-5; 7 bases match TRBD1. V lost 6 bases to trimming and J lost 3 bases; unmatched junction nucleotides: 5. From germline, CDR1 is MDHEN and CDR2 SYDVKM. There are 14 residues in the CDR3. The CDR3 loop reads CASSPGGNNQPQHF. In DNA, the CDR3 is TGTGCCAGCAGCCCAGGGGGAAACAATCAGCCCCAGCATTTT.

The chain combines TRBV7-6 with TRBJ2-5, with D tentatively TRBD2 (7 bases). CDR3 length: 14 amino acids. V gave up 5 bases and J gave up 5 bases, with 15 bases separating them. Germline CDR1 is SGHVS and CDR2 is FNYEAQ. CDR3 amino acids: CASSPYGGRETQYF. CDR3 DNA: TGTGCCAGCAGCCCATACGGGGGGCGGGAGACCCAGTACTTC.

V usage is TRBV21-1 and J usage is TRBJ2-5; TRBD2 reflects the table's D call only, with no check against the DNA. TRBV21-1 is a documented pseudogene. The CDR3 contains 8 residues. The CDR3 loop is CALETQYF. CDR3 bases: TGTGCCCTAGAGACCCAGTACTTC.

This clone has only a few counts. For the CDR3, the DNA is TGTGCCAGCAGCTTAGTGGCTAGCGGGCGTATGGAGCAGTACTTC. Amino acid sequence: CASSLVASGRMEQYF. The chain links TRBV7-9 to TRBJ2-7; 8 bases align to TRBD2. Germline CDR1 reads SEHNR; CDR2 reads FQNEAQ (reference sequence). CDR3 size: 15 residues. V lost 1 base, J lost 7 bases, and 9 bases stayed unmatched.

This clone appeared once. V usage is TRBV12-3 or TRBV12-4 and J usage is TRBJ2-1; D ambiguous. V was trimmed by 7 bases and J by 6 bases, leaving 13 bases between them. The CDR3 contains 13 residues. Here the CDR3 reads CASKVDGINEQFF. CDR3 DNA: TGTGCCAGCAAAGTCGATGGGATCAATGAGCAGTTCTTC.

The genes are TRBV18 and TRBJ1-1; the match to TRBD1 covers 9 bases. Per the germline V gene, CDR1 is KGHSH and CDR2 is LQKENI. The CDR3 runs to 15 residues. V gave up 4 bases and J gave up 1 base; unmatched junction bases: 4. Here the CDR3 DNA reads TGTGCCAGCTCACTCGGGACAGGGACGAACACTGAAGCTTTCTTT. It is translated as CASSLGTGTNTEAFF.